Detailed here is one T cell receptor (beta chain). Data came from immunoSEQ multiplex PCR; TCRdb stores just in-frame clones and leaves some out. The data show around 95,000 clones, 80% to 90% seen once. Per the germline V gene, CDR1 is LGHDT and CDR2 is YNNKEL (reference sequence). The ends were cut back, 0 bases at V and 3 bases at J, with 9 bases in the middle. The CDR3 has 15 residues. The record originates from a study of T cell responses to AZD1222 COVID-19 vaccine. Sequencing used peripheral blood, obtained on day 0 of MenACWY control vaccination. The receptor's source is an adult in good health. This chain joins TRBV3-1 (or the pseudogene TRBV3-2) and TRBJ1-3; D gene ambiguous. CDR3 sequence (DNA): TGTGCCAGCAGCCAAGAAAACCTTATTGGAAACACCATATATTTT. It yields the protein CASSQENLIGNTIYF.